These 29 T cell receptor beta chains were sequenced from one sample in a study of neurological immune-mediated disorders. Documented time point: longitudinal time-point 2. TCRdb reprocessed the 5' RACE reads via MiXCR and lists one record per CDR3 protein. The table has approximately 85,000 distinct CDR3 sequences, 13% seen once; the top ten hold approximately 5%. Sample: PBMCs. These receptors originate from a female donor with HTLV-1-associated myelopathy (HAM/TSP).

This clonotype was seen ten or more times. The chain joins TRBV3-1 to TRBJ1-2; D possibly corresponds to TRBD1 (5 bases). The CDR3 spans 16 residues. From germline, CDR1 is LGHDT and CDR2 YNNKEL (reference sequence). V lost 0 bases and J lost 4, with 15 bases in between. The CDR3 nucleotides read TGTGCCAGCAGCCAAGAAGGGGCAGGGTCAGCCTATGGCTACACCTTC. This codes for CASSQEGAGSAYGYTF.

This clonotype was counted many times. This chain joins TRBV5-4 and TRBJ1-2; TRBD1 aligns across 8 bases. V shed 4 bases, J shed 7 bases, and the junction held 9 bases outside the gene matches. Looked up from germline, CDR1 is SGHNT and CDR2 is YYREEE (reference sequence). There are 14 residues in the CDR3. CDR3 residues: CASSLSSGGVGYTF. The CDR3 DNA reads TGTGCCAGCAGCCTCTCATCAGGGGGCGTTGGCTACACCTTC. The variable domain in full, completed from reference TRBV5-4 and TRBJ1-2, reads ETGVTQSPTHLIKTRGQQVTLRCSSQSGHNTVSWYQQALGQGPQFIFQYYREEENGRGNFPPRFSGLQFPNYSSELNVNALELDDSALYLCASSLSSGGVGYTFGSGTRLTVV.

This clonotype was seen many times. This sequence joins TRBV2 and TRBJ2-1, with 9 bases aligning to TRBD2. This CDR3 is 15 amino acids long. Germline CDR1 SNHLY, CDR2 FYNNEI. V shed 5 bases, J shed 5 bases, and the junction held 7 bases outside the gene matches. This CDR3 is CASSFSGGPHNEQFF. Written as DNA, the CDR3 is TGTGCCAGCAGTTTTAGCGGGGGACCCCACAATGAGCAGTTCTTC.

This clonotype was seen many times. The V and J genes are TRBV6-5 and TRBJ2-7; 8 bases are a match to TRBD1. The CDR3 runs to 15 residues. CDR1 and CDR2 (germline): MNHEY, SVGAGI. V gave up 5 bases and J gave up 0 bases; unmatched junction bases: 6. Written as DNA, the CDR3 is TGTGCCAGCAGTGTAGGGACAGGCATCTCCTACGAGCAGTACTTC. Translated: CASSVGTGISYEQYF.

To note about this clonotype: One junction end does not reproduce the germline sequence, and a read error may be involved. This chain links TRBV5-1 with TRBJ2-1, with 11 bases lining up with TRBD2. Germline CDR1 reads SGHRS; CDR2 reads YFSETQ. The CDR3 has 15 amino acids. The CDR3 here is CASSFLAGGLDEKFF. The CDR3 DNA sequence: TGCGCCAGCAGCTTCTTAGCGGGGGGGCTAGATGAGAAGTTCTTC.

This clonotype has a count of ten or more. The chain combines TRBV21-1 with TRBJ2-1; TRBD2 was called by the table and not checked on the DNA. TRBV21-1 is a documented pseudogene. This CDR3 has 17 amino acids. In nucleotides, the CDR3 is TGTGCCAGCAGCAGGGTAGCGGGGGTCCCGCCGAACAATGAGCAGTTCTTC. Amino acid sequence: CASSRVAGVPPNNEQFF.

The sample holds many counts of this clonotype. The chain recombines TRBV28 with TRBJ2-1, with D possibly matching TRBD2 (5 bases). Trimming pared 2 bases from V and 0 bases from J, leaving 8 bases between. Germline lookup yields CDR1 MDHEN and CDR2 SYDVKM. This CDR3 is built from 15 residues. The CDR3 is CASSLTGYSYNEQFF. CDR3 DNA: TGTGCCAGCAGTTTAACGGGGTACTCCTACAATGAGCAGTTCTTC.

In the case of this clonotype: A read error is possible here, since a much larger clone lies one base away. The V and J genes are TRBV10-3 and TRBJ2-7; the match to TRBD1 covers 8 bases. The V gene end was trimmed by 9 bases and the J gene end by 2 bases; junction bases not matched to a gene: 6. This CDR3 comprises 13 residues. In germline, CDR1 is ENHRY, CDR2 SYGVKD. As DNA, the CDR3 is TGTGCCATAGGAGTACAGGGGGCCTACGAGCAGTACTTC. The encoded protein is CAIGVQGAYEQYF.

With respect to this clonotype: At one of its ends the junction is not consistent with the germline gene, which may arise from a read error. J is TRBJ1-1 and V is TRBV4-1, with D tentatively TRBD1 (5 bases). CDR3 length: 16 residues. CDR1 and CDR2 from the germline V gene are MGHRA and YSYEKL. The CDR3, as DNA: TGTGCCAGCAACCAAGGTTTGCAGGGCCCTAACACTGAAGCTTTCTTT. Translated: CASNQGLQGPNTEAFF.

V and J are TRBV9 and TRBJ2-3; TRBD1 aligns across 8 bases. CDR3 length: 15 residues. Looked up from germline, CDR1 is SGDLS and CDR2 is YYNGEE. The junction had 5 bases not matched to a gene; V was cut back by 1 base and J by 4 bases. The CDR3 here is CASSVQGASADTQYF. CDR3 in DNA: TGTGCCAGCAGCGTACAGGGGGCGTCGGCAGATACGCAGTATTTT.

The sample holds many counts of this clonotype. The V and J genes are TRBV10-2 and TRBJ2-5; TRBD1 might be the D (5 bases). Germline V lookup: CDR1 WSHSY, CDR2 SAAADI. Trimming took 3 bases from V and 1 from J, leaving 12 bases between them. The CDR3 runs 15 residues. The DNA of the CDR3 is TGCGCCAGCAGTGAAGGGGCAGTTACCCAAGAGACCCAGTACTTC. Translation gives CASSEGAVTQETQYF.

This clonotype was recorded at least ten times. The chain joins TRBV4-1 to TRBJ2-1; 10 bases are shared with TRBD2. This CDR3 contains 15 residues. Germline loops: CDR1 MGHRA, CDR2 YSYEKL. The V and J ends lost 5 bases and 8 bases, in that order; junction bases with no gene match: 9. In DNA form, the CDR3 reads TGCGCCAGCAGCATAGAGCGGGGGGGCCTCGATGAGCAGTTCTTC. It is translated as CASSIERGGLDEQFF.

The sample holds many counts of this clonotype. The chain uses TRBV20-1 and TRBJ2-3, with D maybe TRBD1 (5 bases). The CDR3 totals 15 residues. V was cut by 6 bases and J by 0 bases, with 16 bases left in between. From germline, CDR1 is DFQATT and CDR2 SNEGSKA (reference sequence). CDR3 sequence (DNA): TGCAGTGCCCTTGGCGTGGGGCTTAGCACAGATACGCAGTATTTT. It translates to CSALGVGLSTDTQYF.

The DNA for the CDR3 is TGTGCCAGCAGCCCTAATTCCAAAACCGGGGAGCTGTTTTTT. Translated, it gives CASSPNSKTGELFF. The chain uses TRBV7-7 and TRBJ2-2; no firm D call. CDR1 is SSHAT and CDR2 is FNYEAQ in the germline V gene (reference sequence). This CDR3 region has 14 residues. Trimming removed 5 bases at V and 5 bases at J, with 12 bases between.

This clonotype has at least ten counts. This sequence joins TRBV27 and TRBJ2-1, with D possibly TRBD1 on 5 matching bases. Trimming took off 7 bases at V and 5 bases at J, with 15 bases between the two ends. Germline CDR1 reads MNHEY; CDR2 reads SMNVEV (reference sequence). This CDR3 spans 14 amino acids. CDR3 in DNA: TGTGCCAGCACCCTAGGCGGACACAACAATGAGCAGTTCTTC. It encodes CASTLGGHNNEQFF.

This clonotype has at least ten counts. The chain couples TRBV7-9 to TRBJ2-1; D remains ambiguous. The V end was cut by 0 bases, the J end by 8 bases, with 14 bases between. The CDR3 runs 15 residues. Germline V CDR1 and CDR2: SEHNR, FQNEAQ (reference sequence). The CDR3 DNA sequence: TGTGCCAGCAGCTTAGCGCAGCAGCCCCGGTATGAGCAGTTCTTC. This codes for CASSLAQQPRYEQFF.

In its sample, this clonotype was seen many times. This chain uses TRBV6-5 with TRBJ1-2; TRBD1 matches at 7 bases. This CDR3 contains 12 residues. Germline CDR1 reads MNHEY; CDR2 reads SVGAGI. J gave up 5 bases and V 6 bases, and 3 bases lay outside the gene matches. The CDR3 bases are TGTGCCAGCAGACCACAGGGGTATGGCTACACCTTC. Translating it yields CASRPQGYGYTF.

With regard to this clonotype: A much larger clone sits a single nucleotide away, making a read error possible. The gene calls are TRBV5-1 and TRBJ2-2, with 7 bases matching TRBD1. With V trimmed by 2 bases and J by 5 bases, 6 bases remained unmatched. The CDR3 length is 15 residues. CDR1 is SGHRS and CDR2 is YFSETQ in the germline V gene. The CDR3 here is CASSFGTAYTGELFF. CDR3 DNA sequence: TGCGCCAGCAGCTTCGGGACAGCGTATACCGGGGAGCTGTTTTTT.

This clonotype was detected many times. This sequence joins TRBV15 and TRBJ1-6; maybe TRBD1 (6 bases). V was clipped by 1 base and J by 10 bases, with 14 bases between them. Germline lookup yields CDR1 LNHNV and CDR2 YYDKDF (reference sequence). CDR3 size: 15 residues. The chain's CDR3 is CATSRGGGGGSPLHF. CDR3 coding DNA: TGTGCCACCAGCAGAGGGGGGGGCGGGGGGTCACCCCTCCACTTT.

This clonotype has a count of ten or more. This chain connects TRBV7-8 to TRBJ2-7, with TRBD1 matching over 8 bases. V was pared by 0 bases and J by 2 bases, with 6 bases of the junction left unmatched. The CDR3 runs 16 residues. The germline gives CDR1 SGHVS, CDR2 FQNEAQ. The CDR3, as DNA: TGTGCCAGCAGCTTAGCCCGGACAGGGATCCCCTACGAGCAGTACTTC. It specifies CASSLARTGIPYEQYF.

In this sample, this clonotype turned up many times. The V gene is TRBV10-3, the J gene TRBJ2-6; D possibly matches TRBD1 or TRBD2 (5 bases each). V shed 8 bases and J shed 0 bases, with 17 bases lying between them. The CDR3 covers 17 residues. Germline values: CDR1 ENHRY, CDR2 SYGVKD. CDR3 residues: CAIAGGNGRSGANVLTF. The CDR3 DNA is TGTGCCATCGCTGGGGGTAACGGCCGCTCTGGGGCCAACGTCCTGACTTTC.

This clonotype was seen at least ten times. The genes are TRBV29-1 and TRBJ2-5, with D uncertain. The length of the CDR3 is 13 residues. Germline CDR1 SQVTM, CDR2 ANQGSEA. V was pared by 4 bases and J by 4 bases, with 13 bases between. The CDR3 protein is CSVALSGTETQYF. The CDR3 bases are TGCAGCGTTGCATTATCAGGCACAGAGACCCAGTACTTC.

This clonotype was recorded at least ten times. The junction differs from germline at one of its ends, possibly a read error. The chain recombines TRBV3-1 with TRBJ2-1; TRBD1 or TRBD2 may be the D gene (5 bases each). Germline-derived CDR1 and CDR2 are LGHDT and YNNKEL (reference sequence). The CDR3 is 16 amino acids. CDR3 protein: CASSQLPDSGAANALF. The CDR3 DNA sequence: TGTGCCAGCAGCCAATTGCCAGACTCCGGGGCAGCTAACGCCCTCTTC.

This clonotype was observed many times. The chain carries TRBV6-2 or TRBV6-3 and TRBJ2-3; D not certain. The CDR3 is 12 residues long. V was clipped by 6 bases and J by 6 bases, with 10 bases between them. Germline CDR1 MNHEY, CDR2 SVGEGT. CDR3 sequence: CASRRPADTQYF. In nucleotides, the CDR3 is TGTGCCAGCAGGAGGCCGGCGGATACGCAGTATTTT.

The rearrangement uses TRBV12-3 or TRBV12-4 and TRBJ2-7, with TRBD1 identical over 10 bases. The CDR3 covers 17 residues. The trim removed 8 bases at V and 3 bases at J, leaving 16 bases unmatched. Written as DNA, the CDR3 is TGTGCCAGCCTCTTGGGGCGGTCTGGGACAGGGGTCTACGAGCAGTACTTC. This translates into CASLLGRSGTGVYEQYF.

In this sample, this clonotype turned up once. Just one base apart from a much larger clone, this may be a read error. The V gene is TRBV20-1, the J gene TRBJ2-3; D is possibly TRBD1 or TRBD2 (5 bases each). The CDR3 length is 14 residues. Trimming cost V 5 bases and J 5 bases, with 17 bases left between them. Germline-derived CDR1 and CDR2 are DFQATT and SNEGSKA (reference sequence). The CDR3 DNA sequence: TGCAGTGCTCCCGGGATAGGGGAAGTAGATACGCAGTATTTT. This gives the protein CSAPGIGEVDTQYF.

This clonotype was picked up many times. This chain joins TRBV6-5 and TRBJ1-1, with D unresolved. The germline gives CDR1 MNHEY, CDR2 SVGAGI. Trimming shortened V by 0 bases and J by 3 bases, and 8 bases separated the two germline ends. The CDR3 has 14 residues. The CDR3 sequence is CASSYSMGYTEAFF. The DNA of the CDR3 is TGTGCCAGCAGTTACTCGATGGGGTACACTGAAGCTTTCTTT.

This clonotype has a handful of counts. The V gene is TRBV7-2, the J gene TRBJ2-1, with 7 nucleotides matching TRBD1. CDR1 SGHTA and CDR2 FQGNSA come from the germline V gene. V lost 4 bases and J lost 0; bases outside the gene matches: 3. CDR3 length: 15 residues. This CDR3 reads CASSSRQGSYNEQFF. The CDR3, as DNA: TGTGCCAGCAGCTCCCGACAGGGCTCCTACAATGAGCAGTTCTTC. Together with reference TRBV7-2 and TRBJ2-1, the CDR3 gives the full variable domain: GAGVSQSPSNKVTEKGKDVELRCDPISGHTALYWYRQSLGQGLEFLIYFQGNSAPDKSGLPSDRFSAERTGGSVSTLTIQRTQQEDSAVYLCASSSRQGSYNEQFFGPGTRLTVL.

This clonotype came up once. This chain's CDR3 is CATASRYRDRGGLFF. The CDR3, as DNA: TGTGCCACCGCTAGTCGTTACCGGGACAGGGGAGGACTGTTTTTT. V and J are TRBV15 and TRBJ1-4; 10 bases map to TRBD1. There are 15 residues in the CDR3. The V and J ends lost 8 bases and 13 bases, in that order; junction bases with no gene match: 16. The germline gives CDR1 LNHNV, CDR2 YYDKDF (reference sequence).